This TCR beta chain was retrieved from a study of T cell responses to AZD1222 COVID-19 vaccine. Here immunoSEQ multiplex PCR was the method, and the copy in TCRdb shows in-frame clones only, minus some. The sample contains about 140,000 clones, around 92% of which appear only once. The sample in question was peripheral blood, obtained on day 0 of AZD1222 vaccination. This receptor was taken from an adult in good health.

CDR3 DNA: TGTGCCAGCAGTGATCTCGGGGGGGCGGATGGCTACACCTTC. Protein: CASSDLGGADGYTF. The chain couples TRBV6-1 to TRBJ1-2, with D possibly TRBD1 on 6 matching bases. The CDR3 runs to 14 residues. Germline values: CDR1 MNHNS, CDR2 SASEGT. The V end lost 3 bases, the J end lost 6 bases, and 14 bases lay between the germline ends.